The clone carrying this T cell receptor (beta chain) appeared a few times. Some clones are missing from TCRdb's copy, which holds only in-frame ones; the method was immunoSEQ multiplex PCR. Here the sample spans approximately 2.5 million clones, around nine tenths being singletons. The entry originates in a study of shared clonotypes between healthy human individuals. The specimen was naive CD4+ T cells sorted from blood. The subset here: CD45RA+ positively selected. This clonotype originated in a man aged 18 to 29 in good health.

The CDR3 DNA reads as TGTGCCAGCAGCTTGGACCCTCAGGGGGCGAAGGGCTACACCTTC. It specifies CASSLDPQGAKGYTF. The chain couples TRBV5-8 to TRBJ1-2, with TRBD1 identical over 8 bases. V was pared by 0 bases and J by 8 bases, with 9 bases of the junction left unmatched. The CDR3 runs 15 residues. Germline V gene lookup returns CDR1 SGHTS and CDR2 YDEGEE.